Each of the 4 T cell receptor beta chains below was sequenced from the same sample in a study of T cells in Graves' hyperthyroidism and ophthalmopathy. Template material for amplifying TCR beta CDR3 regions consisted of RNA transcripts. The HTBI set primed first-round TCR CDR3 RT-PCR. TCRdb processed the multiplex PCR reads anew with MiXCR; each CDR3 protein has one entry. This table has about 570,000 distinct CDR3 sequences, just over 45% appearing once. Sequences were obtained from peripheral blood or thyroid tissue (not recorded which). These receptors all come from an adult woman with Graves' disease, either hyperthyroidism or ophthalmopathy (not recorded which).

This clonotype was seen a handful of times. The CDR3: CASSLDTGVWEKLFF. The CDR3 bases are TGTGCCAGCAGCTTAGATACAGGGGTTTGGGAAAAACTGTTTTTT. V gene TRBV7-9 combines with J gene TRBJ1-4; the match to TRBD1 covers 7 bases. In germline, CDR1 is SEHNR, CDR2 FQNEAQ (reference sequence). The junction had 7 bases not matched to a gene; V was cut back by 1 base and J by 8 bases. This CDR3 is built from 15 residues.

The chain joins TRBV20-1 to TRBJ1-1, with D possibly being TRBD1 (5 bases). From germline, CDR1 is DFQATT and CDR2 SNEGSKA (reference sequence). The CDR3 runs to 17 residues. V was shortened by 3 bases and J by 3 bases, with 23 bases between the two germline ends. CDR3 coding DNA: TGCAGTGCTAGTAGAGGGGCCGTACGGATGAGGGACACTGAAGCTTTCTTT. It codes for CSASRGAVRMRDTEAFF.

This CDR3 reads CASSDSGTSDSYEQYF. In DNA form, the CDR3 reads TGTGCCAGCAGCGACTCCGGGACTAGCGATTCCTACGAGCAGTACTTC. The rearrangement uses TRBV11-1 and TRBJ2-7; 10 bases fit TRBD2. With 5 bases clipped from V and 1 base from J, the junction kept 8 bases outside the gene matches. Looked up from germline, CDR1 is SGHAT and CDR2 is FQDESV (reference sequence). This CDR3 region has 16 residues.

The V call is TRBV10-1, the J call TRBJ2-1; unclear D gene. The CDR3 contains 15 residues. Germline CDR1 WNHNN, CDR2 SYGVQD (reference sequence). Trimming removed 3 bases at V and 4 bases at J, with 13 bases between. CDR3 loop: CASSERSAEYNEQFF. CDR3 nucleotide sequence: TGCGCCAGCAGTGAAAGATCAGCTGAATACAATGAGCAGTTCTTC.